Each of the 27 T cell receptor beta chains below was sequenced from the same sample in a study of Graves' ophthalmopathy and Graves' hyperthyroidism. Transcripts of RNA were the source for amplifying TCR beta CDR3 regions. The workflow started with a first-round RT-PCR run with HTBI primers and then moved on to a second-round multiplex PCR. Via MiXCR, TCRdb re-called the multiplex PCR reads, giving one row per CDR3 protein. The profile shows 450,000 or so distinct CDR3 sequences, approximately 15% of them singletons. Sequenced material: blood. All receptors come from a woman in her thirties with Graves' ophthalmopathy.

This clonotype has a count of ten or more. The CDR3 reads CASRSGRRDTGELFF. In nucleotides, the CDR3 is TGTGCCAGCAGATCGGGACGAAGGGACACCGGGGAGCTGTTTTTT. This rearrangement joins TRBV28 to TRBJ2-2; D is possibly TRBD1 or TRBD2 (5 bases each). This CDR3 is built from 15 residues. The V end lost 6 bases, the J end lost 3 bases, and 14 bases lay between the germline ends. Germline lookup yields CDR1 MDHEN and CDR2 SYDVKM.

This clonotype was counted at least ten times. The CDR3 DNA is TGTGCCAGCAGTTATCGCGGACTAGCGGTTAACACCGGGGAGCTGTTTTTT. Translation gives CASSYRGLAVNTGELFF. The genes are TRBV6-2 or TRBV6-3 and TRBJ2-2, with 10 bases that match TRBD2. V trimming: 3 bases; J trimming: 2 bases; junction bases outside the gene matches: 6. CDR1 and CDR2 from the germline V gene are MNHEY and SVGEGT. The CDR3 length is 17 residues.

There are many counts of this clonotype. V is TRBV5-1 and J is TRBJ2-5; no firm D call. Germline CDR1 is SGHRS and CDR2 is YFSETQ. CDR3 size: 14 residues. The V end was cut by 1 base, the J end by 1 base, with 8 bases between. Here the CDR3 reads CASSLPPFQETQYF. The CDR3, as DNA: TGCGCCAGCAGCTTGCCCCCATTCCAAGAGACCCAGTACTTC.

At least ten counts were recorded for this clonotype. The J gene is TRBJ2-7, the V gene TRBV27; the D gene is possibly TRBD1 (5 bases). Germline V lookup: CDR1 MNHEY, CDR2 SMNVEV (reference sequence). V lost 2 bases and J lost 5, with 10 bases in between. The CDR3 runs to 13 residues. The CDR3 bases are TGTGCCAGCAGTTTACCAGGGTTCGACGAGCAGTACTTC. Protein sequence: CASSLPGFDEQYF.

This clonotype was counted many times. V gene TRBV12-3 or TRBV12-4 combines with J gene TRBJ2-5; D is perhaps TRBD1 (6 bases). Trimming stripped 9 bases from V and 3 bases from J, with 17 bases between. The CDR3 spans 14 residues. The CDR3 protein is CASKQGLLKETQYF. The DNA for the CDR3 is TGTGCCAGTAAACAGGGATTATTGAAAGAGACCCAGTACTTC.

This clonotype was seen at least ten times. This chain uses TRBV7-3 with TRBJ1-2, with 7 bases lining up with TRBD1. Germline CDR1 SGHTA, CDR2 FQGTGA. The CDR3 has 16 amino acids. Trimming cost V 0 bases and J 4 bases; bases outside gene matches: 8. CDR3 coding DNA: TGTGCCAGCAGCTTAACTGGAGGGGGCGCGGTCTATGGCTACACCTTC. Its protein is CASSLTGGGAVYGYTF.

This clonotype was detected ten times or more. The V gene is TRBV2, the J gene TRBJ2-7, with 9 bases identical to TRBD2. This CDR3 contains 16 residues. CDR1 and CDR2 (germline): SNHLY, FYNNEI. The J segment lost 5 bases and the V segment lost 2 bases, leaving 10 bases of the junction unmatched. CDR3: CASSESASSGIHEQYF. DNA for the CDR3: TGTGCCAGCAGTGAATCAGCGTCTAGCGGGATCCACGAGCAGTACTTC.

This clonotype was found a few times. J is TRBJ2-2 and V is TRBV30, with no clear D. Germline V CDR1 and CDR2: GTSNPN, SVGIG (reference sequence). The CDR3 is made up of 12 amino acids. Trimming removed 2 bases at V and 6 bases at J, with 7 bases between. The CDR3 DNA sequence: TGTGCCTGGAGTCACCCCCCCGGGGAGCTGTTTTTT. This encodes CAWSHPPGELFF.

The V call is TRBV11-1, the J call TRBJ2-2, with D perhaps TRBD2 (6 bases). The CDR3 totals 16 residues. V was shortened by 5 bases and J by 1 base, with 14 bases between the two germline ends. The V gene's germline CDR1 is SGHAT and CDR2 FQDESV (reference sequence). The CDR3 here is CASSPKGSGNTGELFF. CDR3 coding DNA: TGTGCCAGCAGCCCGAAGGGTAGCGGGAACACCGGGGAGCTGTTTTTT.

This clonotype has a count of ten or more. The V call is TRBV12-3 or TRBV12-4, the J call TRBJ1-1, with D possibly being TRBD1 (6 bases). The CDR3 contains 13 residues. V was shortened by 7 bases and J by 7 bases, with 16 bases between the two germline ends. The CDR3 is CASTPMGGREAFF. DNA of the CDR3: TGTGCCAGCACCCCAATGGGGGGGCGTGAAGCTTTCTTT.

This clonotype was found a few times. The chain is built from TRBV3-1 and TRBJ2-7, with a tentative D call TRBD2 (5 bases). The CDR3 has 13 residues. The V end lost 3 bases, the J end lost 3 bases, and 9 bases lay between the germline ends. Per germline, CDR1 LGHDT and CDR2 YNNKEL (reference sequence). This CDR3 reads CASSQVGLYEQYF. For the CDR3, the DNA is TGTGCCAGCAGCCAGGTCGGACTCTACGAGCAGTACTTC.

This clonotype was counted at least ten times. This chain connects TRBV7-8 to TRBJ2-5; D is ambiguous. V was trimmed by 3 bases and J by 2 bases, leaving 13 bases between them. Germline CDR1 and CDR2: SGHVS and FQNEAQ. The CDR3 is 15 residues long. The DNA of the CDR3 is TGTGCCAGCAGCTTTTATGAGAGGAGACAAGAGACCCAGTACTTC. Its translation: CASSFYERRQETQYF.

This clonotype was picked up one time. This rearrangement joins TRBV19 to TRBJ2-2; 8 bases fit TRBD1. V trimming: 7 bases; J trimming: 3 bases; junction bases outside the gene matches: 7. Per the germline V gene, CDR1 is LNHDA and CDR2 is SQIVND (reference sequence). The length of the CDR3 is 15 residues. DNA of the CDR3: TGTGCCAGTACCCGACCGGGACAGGACACCGGGGAGCTGTTTTTT. As protein: CASTRPGQDTGELFF. The whole variable domain, filled in from reference TRBV19 and TRBJ2-2, reads DGGITQSPKYLFRKEGQNVTLSCEQNLNHDAMYWYRQDPGQGLRLIYYSQIVNDFQKGDIAEGYSVSREKKESFPLTVTSAQKNPTAFYLCASTRPGQDTGELFFGEGSRLTVL.

Note on this clonotype: One base away lies a much larger clone, so this may be a sequencing read error. Here the CDR3 omits its conserved ending phenylalanine or tryptophan, so a read error is the likely source. The V gene is TRBV2, the J gene TRBJ2-2; TRBD1 is a possible D gene (6 bases). Germline CDR1 reads SNHLY; CDR2 reads FYNNEI. The CDR3 extends over 14 amino acids. The V end was cut by 6 bases, the J end by 5 bases, with 13 bases between. The CDR3 bases are TGTGCCAGCAGAGACCCTAGGGGGACCGGGGAGCTGTTTTTG. Residues: CASRDPRGTGELFL.

This clonotype came up many times. The J gene is TRBJ1-5, the V gene TRBV19; D is possibly TRBD1 (5 bases). This CDR3 comprises 13 residues. The germline V and J ends were trimmed by 3 bases and 2 bases, with 5 bases remaining between them. From germline, CDR1 is LNHDA and CDR2 SQIVND (reference sequence). CDR3 region: CASSMGGNQPQHF. CDR3 nucleotide sequence: TGTGCCAGTAGTATGGGGGGCAATCAGCCCCAGCATTTT.

This clonotype was observed a handful of times. The chain is built from TRBV7-3 and TRBJ2-1, with 15 nucleotides matching TRBD2. CDR1 and CDR2 (germline): SGHTA, FQGTGA. CDR3 length: 16 residues. V trimming: 5 bases; J trimming: 13 bases; junction bases outside the gene matches: 12. Written as DNA, the CDR3 is TGTGCCAGCAGCCCCACCGGGACTAGCGGGAGGTCACATCAGTTCTTC. This translates into CASSPTGTSGRSHQFF. Combining the CDR3 with reference TRBV7-3 and TRBJ2-1 gives the whole variable domain GAGVSQTPSNKVTEKGKYVELRCDPISGHTALYWYRQSLGQGPEFLIYFQGTGAADDSGLPNDRFFAVRPEGSVSTLKIQRTERGDSAVYLCASSPTGTSGRSHQFFGPGTRLTVL.

This clonotype has ten or more counts. The chain combines TRBV28 with TRBJ1-6; a possible D gene is TRBD1 (6 bases). The CDR3 is 12 residues long. Germline lookup yields CDR1 MDHEN and CDR2 SYDVKM. V was pared by 6 bases and J by 6 bases, with 6 bases between. The CDR3 DNA reads TGTGCCAGCAGGGACAGTAATTCACCCCTCCACTTT. This sequence encodes CASRDSNSPLHF.

This clonotype was recorded many times. The gene calls are TRBV6-5 and TRBJ1-6; D gene uncertain. Germline CDR1 and CDR2: MNHEY and SVGAGI. V lost 0 bases and J lost 2, with 14 bases in between. The CDR3 has 18 residues. The CDR3, as DNA: TGTGCCAGCAGTTACTCGTTGCGGGGAGGCGCCTATAATTCACCCCTCCACTTT. Its translation: CASSYSLRGGAYNSPLHF.

This clonotype was detected ten times or more. The V and J genes are TRBV12-3 or TRBV12-4 and TRBJ2-6; D is unresolved. The CDR3 is 17 residues long. V shed 1 base and J shed 0 bases, with 10 bases lying between them. CDR3 nucleotide sequence: TGTGCCAGCAGTTTAGGGACCGCCCTCTCTGGGGCCAACGTCCTGACTTTC. Amino acid sequence: CASSLGTALSGANVLTF.

This clonotype was counted at least ten times. The chain couples TRBV20-1 to TRBJ2-2; D unresolved. The CDR3 length is 16 residues. In germline, CDR1 is DFQATT, CDR2 SNEGSKA (reference sequence). The V gene lost 2 bases and the J gene lost 2 bases, with 15 bases spanning the gap. CDR3: CSARRSSAGNTGELFF. Here the CDR3 DNA reads TGCAGTGCTAGAAGATCGAGCGCCGGAAACACCGGGGAGCTGTTTTTT.

Many counts were recorded for this clonotype. The chain links TRBV7-3 to TRBJ2-7; 8 nucleotides align to TRBD1. The CDR3 sequence is 20 residues long. The germline CDR1 and CDR2 sequences are SGHTA and FQGTGA. With V trimmed by 0 bases and J by 4 bases, 20 bases remained unmatched. The CDR3 DNA sequence: TGTGCCAGCAGCTTAACCCCGACAGGGGTTGGGCTGGCCCGGGTTTACGAGCAGTACTTC. This gives the protein CASSLTPTGVGLARVYEQYF.

This clonotype was seen ten or more times. The chain recombines TRBV28 with TRBJ2-5; 12 nucleotides align to TRBD2. CDR1 is MDHEN, CDR2 SYDVKM, per germline. CDR3 size: 17 residues. V was pared by 3 bases and J by 4 bases, with 9 bases of the junction left unmatched. In nucleotides, the CDR3 is TGTGCCAGCAGTTTGGGATCTAGCGGGAGGGCTCGAGAGACCCAGTACTTC. Amino acids: CASSLGSSGRARETQYF.

J is TRBJ2-5 and V is TRBV30; tentatively, D is TRBD1 (6 bases). The germline V and J ends were trimmed by 1 base and 5 bases, with 14 bases remaining between them. In germline, CDR1 is GTSNPN, CDR2 SVGIG (reference sequence). The CDR3 is made up of 14 amino acids. CDR3 nucleotides: TGTGCCTGGAGTGGGGACAACAGGAGGGAGACCCAGTACTTC. Protein sequence: CAWSGDNRRETQYF.

This chain joins TRBV9 and TRBJ1-2, with D unresolved. With 0 bases removed from V and 2 bases from J, the gap between germline ends came to 20 bases. The length of the CDR3 is 18 residues. Looked up from germline, CDR1 is SGDLS and CDR2 is YYNGEE. The CDR3: CASSVDYRRTASNYGYTF. In DNA, the CDR3 is TGTGCCAGCAGCGTAGATTATCGGAGAACAGCGTCCAACTATGGCTACACCTTC.

This clonotype has ten or more counts. The V gene is TRBV12-3 or TRBV12-4, the J gene TRBJ2-5, with D uncertain. CDR3 length equals 12 residues. Deletions cut 6 bases from V and 5 bases from J, with 10 bases between. The CDR3 DNA is TGTGCCAGCAGCCAAACCCGGGAGACCCAGTACTTC. It codes for CASSQTRETQYF.

This clonotype was counted ten times or more. The chain couples TRBV9 to TRBJ1-1; tentatively, D is TRBD1 (6 bases). CDR3 length: 15 amino acids. Trimming shortened V by 0 bases and J by 1 base, and 10 bases separated the two germline ends. From germline, CDR1 is SGDLS and CDR2 YYNGEE. CDR3 in amino acids: CASSVDQGKNTEAFF. Written as DNA, the CDR3 is TGTGCCAGCAGCGTAGACCAGGGGAAGAACACTGAAGCTTTCTTT.

This clonotype has more than one count but fewer than ten. The chain recombines TRBV11-1 with TRBJ2-7, with TRBD1 matching over 7 bases. The CDR3 consists of 15 residues. Trimming at V came to 4 bases and at J to 5 bases, leaving 11 bases not matched to a gene. Looked up from germline, CDR1 is SGHAT and CDR2 is FQDESV (reference sequence). For the CDR3, the DNA is TGTGCCAGCAGCTCAATGACAGGGTTGGTCGACGAGCAGTACTTC. Translating it yields CASSSMTGLVDEQYF.